This T cell receptor (beta chain) was captured in a study of blood T cell repertoires in COVID-19. Study-wide background: Both acute and convalescent COVID-19 samples were obtained from the United States, Italy and Spain. The cDNA or gDNA used as material had been derived from T cells, B-cell-depleted T cells, or PBMCs.

Germline V gene data show CDR1 as SGHRS and CDR2 as YFSETQ. CDR3 length: 13 residues. V dropped 0 bases and J dropped 8 bases, with 11 bases sitting between them. Original analysis: Using reference gene primer amplification, nucleated cell counts were estimated. TCRdb keeps only in-frame clones here, not all; method: immunoSEQ multiplex PCR. V and J calls and clone size are copied from that table; D and trimming were computed from the DNA. This sample has hundreds of thousands of clones; around 91% occur once, and the top ten carry around 3.5%. This rearrangement joins TRBV5-1 to TRBJ1-2; weak D call: TRBD1 (6 bases). Sequencing was carried out using peripheral blood. The source of this sequence is a woman aged 18-35 years who had recovered from COVID-19. CDR3 DNA sequence: TGCGCCAGCAGCTTGGGGGGGCTCGGCGGCTACACCTTC. This gives the protein CASSLGGLGGYTF.